The 27 T cell receptor beta chains in this list originate from one sample, sequenced in a study of lymphopenia after photon versus proton radiotherapy. Using immunoSEQ multiplex PCR, the repertoire was profiled, and TCRdb retains in-frame clones only, with some absent. The table records more than 11,000 clones, 82% of them present only once. The specimen comprised peripheral blood, sampled from a patient treated with photon-based radiotherapy. These receptors all come from a man aged 50-60 years with gastric cancer.

V gene TRBV4-3 combines with J gene TRBJ1-2; TRBD1 matches 10 bases. The CDR3 spans 15 residues. The trim removed 2 bases at V and 7 bases at J, leaving 7 bases unmatched. Germline CDR1 LGHNA, CDR2 YSLEER. The CDR3 DNA reads TGCGCCAGCAGCCAAACCGGGACAGGGGTTCTTGGCTACACCTTC. It is translated as CASSQTGTGVLGYTF.

V is TRBV9 and J is TRBJ2-2; D uncertain. CDR1 and CDR2 from the germline V gene are SGDLS and YYNGEE. The V end was cut by 4 bases, the J end by 4 bases, with 8 bases between. The CDR3 spans 13 residues. CDR3 in amino acids: CASSPLGTGELFF. CDR3 bases: TGTGCCAGCAGCCCCCTGGGCACCGGGGAGCTGTTTTTT.

The rearrangement uses TRBV5-6 and TRBJ1-3, with 7 bases identical to TRBD1. Germline V CDR1 and CDR2: SGHDT, YYEEEE. The CDR3 has 18 residues. With 2 bases clipped from V and 0 bases from J, the junction kept 11 bases outside the gene matches. The DNA for the CDR3 is TGTGCCAGCAGCTTCAGGGGGAGGTTGGACTTCTCTGGAAACACCATATATTTT. Its translation is CASSFRGRLDFSGNTIYF.

The rearrangement joins TRBV29-1 to TRBJ2-7, with D possibly matching TRBD2 (6 bases). This CDR3 is 13 amino acids long. The V end lost 6 bases, the J end lost 0 bases, and 12 bases lay between the germline ends. The germline V gene encodes CDR1 SQVTM and CDR2 ANQGSEA. The CDR3 loop is CSVTRTNSYEQYF. The CDR3 coding sequence is TGCAGCGTGACACGGACTAACTCCTACGAGCAGTACTTC.

This clone appeared a few times. This chain connects TRBV11-2 to TRBJ1-5, with a weak D call TRBD1 (5 bases). The germline gives CDR1 SGHAT, CDR2 FQNNGV. This CDR3 comprises 15 residues. V was pared by 5 bases and J by 5 bases, with 16 bases between. In DNA, the CDR3 is TGTGCCAGCAGCCCTGCAGGGTTTACAGATCAGCCCCAGCATTTT. Its protein is CASSPAGFTDQPQHF.

The chain combines TRBV10-3 with TRBJ2-2; a weak D match, TRBD1 (5 bases). This CDR3 spans 14 amino acids. With 4 bases removed from V and 5 bases from J, the gap between germline ends came to 11 bases. Germline V gene sequence: CDR1 ENHRY, CDR2 SYGVKD. CDR3 protein: CAISVGRNTGELFF. CDR3 bases: TGTGCCATCAGTGTGGGGCGGAATACCGGGGAGCTGTTTTTT.

The chain recombines TRBV6-1 with TRBJ2-2, with 10 bases fitting TRBD1. J was trimmed by 6 bases and V by 0 bases; bases with no gene match: 1. The germline CDR1 and CDR2 sequences are MNHNS and SASEGT. This CDR3 has 15 residues. CDR3 amino acids: CASSEATGGAGELFF. The CDR3 nucleotides are TGTGCCAGCAGTGAAGCGACAGGGGGCGCCGGGGAGCTGTTTTTT.

In this sample, this clone is medium-sized (0.01 to 0.1%). The J gene is TRBJ1-1, the V gene TRBV6-5, with 7 bases that match TRBD1. Germline values: CDR1 MNHEY, CDR2 SVGAGI. This CDR3 comprises 15 residues. Trimming removed 0 bases from V and 4 bases from J; junction bases left unmatched: 5. DNA of the CDR3: TGTGCCAGCAGTTACTCCAGGGGGTTAGGCACTGAAGCTTTCTTT. Its translation: CASSYSRGLGTEAFF.

The chain combines TRBV5-5 with TRBJ2-7; D not certain. The V gene lost 0 bases and the J gene lost 1 base, with 8 bases spanning the gap. This CDR3 region has 14 residues. Per the germline V gene, CDR1 is SGHKS and CDR2 is YYEKEE (reference sequence). Here the CDR3 reads CASSLVGRSYEQYV. The CDR3 coding sequence is TGTGCCAGCAGCTTGGTCGGGCGGTCCTACGAGCAGTACGTC.

In DNA form, the CDR3 reads TGTGCCAGCAGCCACCAGACAGGGGGCCAGCCCCAGCATTTT. As protein: CASSHQTGGQPQHF. The chain links TRBV5-6 to TRBJ1-5, with 10 bases identical to TRBD1. The CDR3 consists of 14 residues. Germline lookup yields CDR1 SGHDT and CDR2 YYEEEE. The ends lost 4 bases at V and 7 bases at J; junction bases unmatched: 5. The entire variable domain, with the rest obtained from reference TRBV5-6 and TRBJ1-5, is as follows: DAGVTQSPTHLIKTRGQQVTLRCSPKSGHDTVSWYQQALGQGPQFIFQYYEEEERQRGNFPDRFSGHQFPNYSSELNVNALLLGDSALYLCASSHQTGGQPQHFGDGTRLSIL.

The chain recombines TRBV6-4 with TRBJ2-3; 9 bases align to TRBD2. The germline CDR1 and CDR2 sequences are MRHNA and SNTAGT. V lost 0 bases to trimming and J lost 2 bases; unmatched junction nucleotides: 3. CDR3 size: 16 residues. The CDR3 sequence: CASSDSTSGVTDTQYF. The CDR3 region has the DNA TGTGCCAGCAGTGACTCGACTAGCGGAGTCACAGATACGCAGTATTTT.

This chain connects TRBV19 to TRBJ1-2; no clear D. From germline, CDR1 is LNHDA and CDR2 SQIVND (reference sequence). This CDR3 has 14 residues. The germline V and J ends were trimmed by 0 bases and 9 bases, with 14 bases remaining between them. The CDR3 sequence: CASSIDRSVWSYTF. The DNA of the CDR3 is TGTGCCAGTAGTATAGATCGATCGGTTTGGAGCTACACCTTC.

The chain links TRBV5-4 to TRBJ1-2; TRBD1 is a possible D gene (5 bases). Trimming left V 4 bases short and J 6 bases short, with 16 bases between. Germline values: CDR1 SGHNT, CDR2 YYREEE (reference sequence). The CDR3 sequence is 14 residues long. The CDR3 region has the DNA TGTGCCAGCAGCGGGGCTTCGAGGTTCGATGGCTACACCTTC. Its protein is CASSGASRFDGYTF.

This chain connects TRBV23-1 to TRBJ2-7; 10 nucleotides align to TRBD2. TRBV23-1 is given ORF status, its function remaining uncertain. The V and J ends lost 4 bases and 4 bases, in that order; junction bases with no gene match: 10. The CDR3 consists of 16 residues. This chain's CDR3 is CASSPLYLAGVYEQYV. For the CDR3, the DNA is TGCGCCAGCAGTCCCCTCTACCTAGCGGGAGTTTACGAGCAGTACGTC.

In its sample, this clone was seen once. The chain joins TRBV2 to TRBJ1-2, with D unresolved. The germline V gene encodes CDR1 SNHLY and CDR2 FYNNEI. There are 13 residues in the CDR3. The V end lost 7 bases, the J end lost 6 bases, and 15 bases lay between the germline ends. Here the CDR3 DNA reads TGTGCCAGCACCAAAGACTGGAAAAATGGCTACACCTTC. This translates into CASTKDWKNGYTF.

The CDR3 region is CASWSYSNQPQHF. Written as DNA, the CDR3 is TGTGCTAGTTGGAGTTATAGCAATCAGCCCCAGCATTTT. V gene TRBV12-5 combines with J gene TRBJ1-5; no definite D call. This CDR3 comprises 13 residues. The V end lost 8 bases, the J end lost 0 bases, and 8 bases lay between the germline ends. Germline CDR1 LGHNT, CDR2 FRNRAP.

This CDR3 is CASSLALGARQPQHF. CDR3 sequence (DNA): TGTGCCAGCAGCTTAGCGTTGGGGGCGCGACAGCCCCAGCATTTT. V gene TRBV7-2 combines with J gene TRBJ1-5, with TRBD1 as a possible D gene (6 bases). The CDR3 loop spans 15 amino acids. Per the germline V gene, CDR1 is SGHTA and CDR2 is FQGNSA. Between the trimmed V and J ends, which lost 0 bases and 7 bases, there was a span of 13 bases.

The rearrangement joins TRBV12-5 to TRBJ1-5, with D unclear. Trimming shortened V by 6 bases and J by 2 bases, and 17 bases separated the two germline ends. Germline CDR1 LGHNT, CDR2 FRNRAP. The CDR3 loop spans 16 amino acids. The CDR3 sequence is CASGTVLTEGNQPQHF. DNA of the CDR3: TGTGCTAGTGGAACCGTCCTAACCGAAGGCAATCAGCCCCAGCATTTT.

This clone has just one count. The chain uses TRBV11-1 and TRBJ2-7, with D possibly TRBD1 on 6 matching bases. This CDR3 has 15 amino acids. In germline, CDR1 is SGHAT, CDR2 FQDESV (reference sequence). Trimming removed 5 bases from V and 2 bases from J, with 16 bases in between. The CDR3 DNA is TGTGCCAGCAGCGCATCCCCCCGGACAGCCTACGAGCAGTACTTC. It translates to CASSASPRTAYEQYF. Using reference TRBV11-1 and TRBJ2-7 for the parts outside the CDR3, the full variable domain is EAEVAQSPRYKITEKSQAVAFWCDPISGHATLYWYRQILGQGPELLVQFQDESVVDDSQLPKDRFSAERLKGVDSTLKIQPAELGDSAMYLCASSASPRTAYEQYFGPGTRLTVT.

The chain links TRBV2 to TRBJ2-3; D could derive from TRBD1 or TRBD2 (5 bases each). The V and J ends lost 4 bases and 1 base respectively, with 9 bases between them. In germline, CDR1 is SNHLY, CDR2 FYNNEI. The CDR3 contains 14 residues. This CDR3 is CASSGDAGTDTQYF. In DNA, the CDR3 is TGTGCCAGCAGTGGGGACGCCGGCACAGATACGCAGTATTTT. Supplemented by reference TRBV2 and TRBJ2-3, the full variable domain reads EPEVTQTPSHQVTQMGQEVILRCVPISNHLYFYWYRQILGQKVEFLVSFYNNEISEKSEIFDDQFSVERPDGSNFTLKIRSTKLEDSAMYFCASSGDAGTDTQYFGPGTRLTVL.

The chain couples TRBV5-5 to TRBJ2-7; the D gene is possibly TRBD2 (6 bases). Germline V gene data show CDR1 as SGHKS and CDR2 as YYEKEE (reference sequence). The CDR3 is 13 residues long. V gave up 4 bases and J gave up 2 bases, with 10 bases separating them. The CDR3 DNA follows: TGTGCCAGCAGCGGCGGGGTAACCTACGAGCAGTACTTC. Translating gives CASSGGVTYEQYF.

This chain uses TRBV23-1 with TRBJ2-3; D uncertain. TRBV23-1 is assigned to the ORF class and has an uncertain function. Between the trimmed V and J ends, which lost 2 bases and 5 bases, there was a span of 11 bases. The CDR3 consists of 14 residues. This CDR3 reads CASSQIPEEDTQYF. The CDR3, as DNA: TGCGCCAGCAGTCAAATACCAGAGGAAGATACGCAGTATTTT.

The chain joins TRBV29-1 to TRBJ1-2; the D is unclear. Between the trimmed V and J ends, which lost 6 bases and 4 bases, there was a span of 18 bases. Germline V gene sequence: CDR1 SQVTM, CDR2 ANQGSEA. The CDR3 sequence is 14 residues long. CDR3 DNA sequence: TGCAGCGTCGCCCGGGCCCCAGAGGGCTATGGCTACACCTTC. This encodes CSVARAPEGYGYTF.

The V gene is TRBV30, the J gene TRBJ1-1; no definite D call. The CDR3 runs to 13 residues. The germline gives CDR1 GTSNPN, CDR2 SVGIG (reference sequence). The V and J ends lost 3 bases and 0 bases respectively, with 8 bases between them. The CDR3 reads CAWSRRVNTEAFF. The CDR3 region has the DNA TGTGCCTGGAGCAGACGGGTGAACACTGAAGCTTTCTTT.

The chain recombines TRBV20-1 with TRBJ2-7; 7 bases agree with TRBD2. CDR3 size: 11 residues. Germline CDR1 DFQATT, CDR2 SNEGSKA (reference sequence). CDR3 in DNA: TGCTGCGGGGGTTACACGTACGAGCAGTACGTC. The encoded protein is CCGGYTYEQYV.

The chain carries TRBV7-6 and TRBJ1-1, with 7 positions matching TRBD1. CDR1 SGHVS and CDR2 FNYEAQ come from the germline V gene. This CDR3 is 14 amino acids long. Trimming removed 5 bases from V and 3 bases from J; junction bases left unmatched: 6. CDR3 protein: CASSPGQAHTEAFF. The CDR3 DNA is TGTGCCAGCAGCCCCGGACAGGCCCACACTGAAGCTTTCTTT.

The chain carries TRBV10-3 and TRBJ1-6; D uncertain. The CDR3 sequence is 15 residues long. CDR1 ENHRY and CDR2 SYGVKD come from the germline V gene. Deletions cut 10 bases from V and 3 bases from J, with 16 bases between. This CDR3 reads CATHQDGYYNSPLHF. CDR3 in DNA: TGTGCCACCCACCAGGACGGATACTATAATTCACCCCTCCACTTT.